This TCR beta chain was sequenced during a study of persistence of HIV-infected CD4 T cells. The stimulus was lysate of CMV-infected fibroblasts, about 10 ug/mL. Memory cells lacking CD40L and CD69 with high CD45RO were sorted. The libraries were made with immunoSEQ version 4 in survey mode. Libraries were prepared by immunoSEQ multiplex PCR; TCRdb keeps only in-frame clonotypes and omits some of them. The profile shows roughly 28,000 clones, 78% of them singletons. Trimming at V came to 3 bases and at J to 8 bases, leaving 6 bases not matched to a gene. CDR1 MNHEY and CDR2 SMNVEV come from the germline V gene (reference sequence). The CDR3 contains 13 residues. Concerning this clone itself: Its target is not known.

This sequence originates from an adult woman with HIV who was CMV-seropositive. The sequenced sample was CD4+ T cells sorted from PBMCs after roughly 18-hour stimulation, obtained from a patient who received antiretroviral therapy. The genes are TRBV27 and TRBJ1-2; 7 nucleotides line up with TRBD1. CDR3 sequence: CASSFRDSRGYTF. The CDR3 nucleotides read TGTGCCAGCAGTTTCCGGGACAGTCGGGGCTACACCTTC.